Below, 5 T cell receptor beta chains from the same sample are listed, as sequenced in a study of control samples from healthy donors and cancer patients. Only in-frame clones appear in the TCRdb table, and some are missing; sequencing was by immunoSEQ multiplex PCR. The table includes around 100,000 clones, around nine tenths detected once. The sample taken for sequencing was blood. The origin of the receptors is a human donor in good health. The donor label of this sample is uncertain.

The CDR3 sequence: CATRQASNTGELFF. CDR3 nucleotide sequence: TGCGCCACCCGACAGGCTTCGAACACCGGGGAGCTGTTTTTT. The J gene is TRBJ2-2, the V gene TRBV23-1; maybe TRBD1 (6 bases). TRBV23-1 is given ORF status, its function remaining uncertain. With 10 bases removed from V and 0 bases from J, the gap between germline ends came to 12 bases. The CDR3 sequence is 14 residues long.

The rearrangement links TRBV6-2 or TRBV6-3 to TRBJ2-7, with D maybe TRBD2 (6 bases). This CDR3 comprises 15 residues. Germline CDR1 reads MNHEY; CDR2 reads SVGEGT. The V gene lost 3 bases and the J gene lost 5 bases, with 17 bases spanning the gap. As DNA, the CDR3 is TGTGCCAGCAGTTATTCGCGGGAAGTTGTCGACGAGCAGTACGTC. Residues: CASSYSREVVDEQYV.

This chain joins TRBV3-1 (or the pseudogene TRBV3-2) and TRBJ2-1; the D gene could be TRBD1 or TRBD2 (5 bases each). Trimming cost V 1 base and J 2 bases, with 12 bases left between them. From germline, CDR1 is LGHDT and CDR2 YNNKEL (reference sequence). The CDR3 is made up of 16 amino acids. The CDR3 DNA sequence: TGTGCCAGCAGCCAAGTGGGGGAAGGGCCCTACAATGAGCAGTTCTTC. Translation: CASSQVGEGPYNEQFF.

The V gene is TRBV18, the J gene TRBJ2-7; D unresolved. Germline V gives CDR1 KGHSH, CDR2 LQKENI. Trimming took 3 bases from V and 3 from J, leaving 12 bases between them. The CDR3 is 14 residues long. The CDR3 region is CASSPGVSFYEQYF. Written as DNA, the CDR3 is TGTGCCAGCTCACCTGGGGTCTCCTTCTACGAGCAGTACTTC.

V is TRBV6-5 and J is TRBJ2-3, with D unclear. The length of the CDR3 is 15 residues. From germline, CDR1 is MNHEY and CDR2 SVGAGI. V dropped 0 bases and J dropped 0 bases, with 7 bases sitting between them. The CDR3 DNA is TGTGCCAGCAGTTACTCGCGGCTAAGCACAGATACGCAGTATTTT. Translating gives CASSYSRLSTDTQYF.